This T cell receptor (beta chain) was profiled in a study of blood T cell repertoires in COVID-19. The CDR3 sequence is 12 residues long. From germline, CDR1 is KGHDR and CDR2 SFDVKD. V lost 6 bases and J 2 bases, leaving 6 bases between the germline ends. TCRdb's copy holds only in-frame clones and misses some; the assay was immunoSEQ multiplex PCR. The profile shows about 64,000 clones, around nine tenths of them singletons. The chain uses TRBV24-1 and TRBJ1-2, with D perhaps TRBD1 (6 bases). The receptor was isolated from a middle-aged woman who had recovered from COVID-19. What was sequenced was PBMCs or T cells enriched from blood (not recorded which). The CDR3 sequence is CATSQGNYGYTF. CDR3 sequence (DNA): TGTGCCACCAGTCAGGGGAACTATGGCTACACCTTC.